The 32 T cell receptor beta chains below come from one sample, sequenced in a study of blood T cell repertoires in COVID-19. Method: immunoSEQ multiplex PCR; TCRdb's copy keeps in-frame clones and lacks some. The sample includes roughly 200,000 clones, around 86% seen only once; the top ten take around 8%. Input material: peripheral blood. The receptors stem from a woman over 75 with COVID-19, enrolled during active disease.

CDR3 protein: CASSEGGTQYF. The CDR3 coding sequence is TGCGCCAGCAGTGAGGGAGGTACGCAGTATTTT. This chain connects TRBV10-1 to TRBJ2-3; possible D gene TRBD2, 5 bases. V was trimmed by 2 bases and J by 8 bases, leaving 5 bases between them. The CDR3 totals 11 residues. CDR1 and CDR2 from the germline V gene are WNHNN and SYGVQD (reference sequence).

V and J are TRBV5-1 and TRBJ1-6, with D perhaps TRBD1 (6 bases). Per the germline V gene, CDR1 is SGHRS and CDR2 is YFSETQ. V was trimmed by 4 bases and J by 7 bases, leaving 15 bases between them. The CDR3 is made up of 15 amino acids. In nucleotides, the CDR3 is TGCGCCAGCAGCGATAAGGACAGAGACAATTCACCCCTCCACTTT. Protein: CASSDKDRDNSPLHF. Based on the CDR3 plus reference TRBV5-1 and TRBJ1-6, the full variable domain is KAGVTQTPRYLIKTRGQQVTLSCSPISGHRSVSWYQQTPGQGLQFLFEYFSETQRNKGNFPGRFSGRQFSNSRSEMNVSTLELGDSALYLCASSDKDRDNSPLHFGNGTRLTVT.

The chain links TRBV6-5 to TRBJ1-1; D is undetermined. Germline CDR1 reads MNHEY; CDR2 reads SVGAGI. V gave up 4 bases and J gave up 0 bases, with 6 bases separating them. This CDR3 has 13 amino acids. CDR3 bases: TGTGCCAGCAGTTTAACTGTGAACACTGAAGCTTTCTTT. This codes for CASSLTVNTEAFF.

CDR3 DNA: TGTGCCAGCTCACCGGGACAGGGAGGGAGTCCAGATACGCAGTATTTT. Its protein product is CASSPGQGGSPDTQYF. This chain connects TRBV18 to TRBJ2-3, with 9 bases matching TRBD1. Trimming removed 3 bases from V and 4 bases from J; junction bases left unmatched: 8. The length of the CDR3 is 16 residues. CDR1 is KGHSH, CDR2 LQKENI, per germline.

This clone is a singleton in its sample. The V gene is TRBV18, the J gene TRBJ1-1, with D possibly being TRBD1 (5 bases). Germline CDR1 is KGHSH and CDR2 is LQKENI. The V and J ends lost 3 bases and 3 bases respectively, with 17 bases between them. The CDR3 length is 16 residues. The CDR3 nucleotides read TGTGCCAGCTCACCCCTAATAGGGGCGCTGGACACTGAAGCTTTCTTT. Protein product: CASSPLIGALDTEAFF.

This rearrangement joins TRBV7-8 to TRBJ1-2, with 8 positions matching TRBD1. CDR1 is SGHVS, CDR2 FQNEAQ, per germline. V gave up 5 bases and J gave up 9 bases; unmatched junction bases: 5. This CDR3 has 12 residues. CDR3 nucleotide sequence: TGTGCCAGCAGCCTTCGGACAGGGAGCTACACCTTC. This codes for CASSLRTGSYTF.

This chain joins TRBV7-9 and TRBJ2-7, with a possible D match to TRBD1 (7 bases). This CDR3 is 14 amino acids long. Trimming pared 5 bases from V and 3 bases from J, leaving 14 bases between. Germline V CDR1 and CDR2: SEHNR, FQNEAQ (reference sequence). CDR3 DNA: TGTGCCAGCAGCCCAGGGGGGCGGAACTACGAGCAGTACTTC. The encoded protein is CASSPGGRNYEQYF.

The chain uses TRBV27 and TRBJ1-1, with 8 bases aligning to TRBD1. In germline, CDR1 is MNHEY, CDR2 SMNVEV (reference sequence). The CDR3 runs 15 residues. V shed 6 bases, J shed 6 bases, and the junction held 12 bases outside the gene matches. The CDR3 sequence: CASRLGQGYRPEAFF. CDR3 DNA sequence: TGTGCCAGCAGACTTGGACAGGGTTATCGTCCTGAAGCTTTCTTT.

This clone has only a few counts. DNA of the CDR3: TGTGCCAGCAGCTTGGAGTTGAACACTGAAGCTTTCTTT. Encoded protein: CASSLELNTEAFF. This chain links TRBV7-9 with TRBJ1-1; D is ambiguous. Germline V gene lookup returns CDR1 SEHNR and CDR2 FQNEAQ (reference sequence). V was shortened by 3 bases and J by 0 bases, with 5 bases between the two germline ends. The length of the CDR3 is 13 residues.

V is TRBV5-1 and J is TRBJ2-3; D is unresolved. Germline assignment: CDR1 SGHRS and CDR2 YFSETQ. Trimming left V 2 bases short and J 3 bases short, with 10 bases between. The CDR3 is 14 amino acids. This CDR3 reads CASSLEKSTDTQYF. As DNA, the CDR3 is TGCGCCAGCAGCTTAGAGAAGAGTACAGATACGCAGTATTTT.

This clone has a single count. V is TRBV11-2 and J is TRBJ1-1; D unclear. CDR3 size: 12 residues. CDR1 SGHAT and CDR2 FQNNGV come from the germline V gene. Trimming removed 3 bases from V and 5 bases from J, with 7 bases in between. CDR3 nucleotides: TGTGCCAGCAGCTTCACGAGGACTGAAGCTTTCTTT. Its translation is CASSFTRTEAFF.

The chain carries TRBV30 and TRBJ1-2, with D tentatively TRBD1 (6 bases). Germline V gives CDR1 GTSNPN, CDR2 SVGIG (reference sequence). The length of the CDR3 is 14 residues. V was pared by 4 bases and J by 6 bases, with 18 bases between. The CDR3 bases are TGTGCCTGGAATTCCTGGACAGTGAGGGATGGCTACACCTTC. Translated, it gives CAWNSWTVRDGYTF.

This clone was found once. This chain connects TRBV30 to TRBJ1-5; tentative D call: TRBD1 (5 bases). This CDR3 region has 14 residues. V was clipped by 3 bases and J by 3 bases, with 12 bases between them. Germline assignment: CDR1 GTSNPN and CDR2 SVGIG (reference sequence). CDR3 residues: CAWSPRGFNQPQHF. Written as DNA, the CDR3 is TGTGCCTGGAGCCCCCGGGGGTTCAATCAGCCCCAGCATTTT.

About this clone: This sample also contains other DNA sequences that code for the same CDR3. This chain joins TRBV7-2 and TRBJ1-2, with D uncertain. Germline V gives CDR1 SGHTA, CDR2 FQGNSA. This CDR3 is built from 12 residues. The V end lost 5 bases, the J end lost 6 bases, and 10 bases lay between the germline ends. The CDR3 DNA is TGTGCCAGCAGCCCGCGGTCGGATGGCTACACCTTC. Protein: CASSPRSDGYTF.

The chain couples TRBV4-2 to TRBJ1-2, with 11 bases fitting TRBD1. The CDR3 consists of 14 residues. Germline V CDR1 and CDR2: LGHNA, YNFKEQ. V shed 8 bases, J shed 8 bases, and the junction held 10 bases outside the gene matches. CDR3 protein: CASRPDWTGGGYTF. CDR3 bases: TGTGCCAGCCGCCCGGACTGGACAGGGGGCGGCTACACCTTC.

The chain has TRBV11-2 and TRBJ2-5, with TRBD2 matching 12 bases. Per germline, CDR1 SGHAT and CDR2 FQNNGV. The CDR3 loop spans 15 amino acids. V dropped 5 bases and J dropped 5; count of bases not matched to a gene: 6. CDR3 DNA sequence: TGTGCCAGCAGCACACGGACTAGCGGGGACGAGACCCAGTACTTC. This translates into CASSTRTSGDETQYF.

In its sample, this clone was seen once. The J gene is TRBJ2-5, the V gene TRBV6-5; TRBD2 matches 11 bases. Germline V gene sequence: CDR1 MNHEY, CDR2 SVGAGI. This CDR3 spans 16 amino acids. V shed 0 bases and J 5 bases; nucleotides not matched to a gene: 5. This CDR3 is CASSYSMASGGETQYF. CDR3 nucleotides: TGTGCCAGCAGTTACTCGATGGCTAGCGGGGGGGAGACCCAGTACTTC.

CDR3 loop: CASSLGLASTEAFF. The CDR3 region has the DNA TGCGCCAGCAGCTTGGGACTGGCGAGCACTGAAGCTTTCTTT. The rearrangement links TRBV5-1 to TRBJ1-1; no firm D call. V was shortened by 0 bases and J by 4 bases, with 10 bases between the two germline ends. The CDR3 is 14 amino acids. Looked up from germline, CDR1 is SGHRS and CDR2 is YFSETQ. Full variable domain (outside the CDR3, taken from reference TRBV5-1 and TRBJ1-1): KAGVTQTPRYLIKTRGQQVTLSCSPISGHRSVSWYQQTPGQGLQFLFEYFSETQRNKGNFPGRFSGRQFSNSRSEMNVSTLELGDSALYLCASSLGLASTEAFFGQGTRLTVV.

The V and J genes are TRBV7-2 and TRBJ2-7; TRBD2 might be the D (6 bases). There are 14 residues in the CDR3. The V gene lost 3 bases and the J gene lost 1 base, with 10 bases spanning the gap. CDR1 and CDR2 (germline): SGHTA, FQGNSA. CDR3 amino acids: CASSFGTYSYEQYF. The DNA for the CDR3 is TGTGCCAGCAGCTTCGGGACTTATTCCTACGAGCAGTACTTC.

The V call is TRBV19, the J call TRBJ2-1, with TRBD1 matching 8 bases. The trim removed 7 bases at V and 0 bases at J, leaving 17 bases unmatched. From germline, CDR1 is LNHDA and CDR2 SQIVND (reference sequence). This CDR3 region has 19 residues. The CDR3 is CASTSSGTGKGSSYNEQFF. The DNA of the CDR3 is TGTGCCAGTACTTCTTCCGGGACAGGTAAGGGAAGCTCCTACAATGAGCAGTTCTTC.

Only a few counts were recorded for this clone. CDR3 sequence reads: CASSALPAGSGLYSNQPQHF. DNA for the CDR3: TGTGCCAGCAGTGCGTTACCCGCGGGTAGTGGACTGTATAGCAATCAGCCCCAGCATTTT. The rearrangement uses TRBV6-1 and TRBJ1-5, with D hard to call. The CDR3 extends over 20 amino acids. The germline V and J ends were trimmed by 4 bases and 0 bases, with 25 bases remaining between them. Germline lookup yields CDR1 MNHNS and CDR2 SASEGT.

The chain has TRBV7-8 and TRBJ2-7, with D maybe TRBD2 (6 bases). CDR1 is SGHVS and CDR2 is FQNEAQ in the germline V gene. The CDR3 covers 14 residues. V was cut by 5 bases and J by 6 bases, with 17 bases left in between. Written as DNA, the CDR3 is TGTGCCAGCAGCCCCCGACTAGTGCTGGGCGAGCAGTACTTC. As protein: CASSPRLVLGEQYF. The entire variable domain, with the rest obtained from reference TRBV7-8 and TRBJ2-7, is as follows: GAGVSQSPRYKVAKRGQDVALRCDPISGHVSLFWYQQALGQGPEFLTYFQNEAQLDKSGLPSDRFFAERPEGSVSTLKIQRTQQEDSAVYLCASSPRLVLGEQYFGPGTRLTVT.

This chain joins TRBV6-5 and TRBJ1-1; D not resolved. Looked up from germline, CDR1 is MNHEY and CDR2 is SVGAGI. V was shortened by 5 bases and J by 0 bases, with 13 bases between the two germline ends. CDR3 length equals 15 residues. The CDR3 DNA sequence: TGTGCCAGCAGTATTAGCAGCAGACTGAACACTGAAGCTTTCTTT. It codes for CASSISSRLNTEAFF.

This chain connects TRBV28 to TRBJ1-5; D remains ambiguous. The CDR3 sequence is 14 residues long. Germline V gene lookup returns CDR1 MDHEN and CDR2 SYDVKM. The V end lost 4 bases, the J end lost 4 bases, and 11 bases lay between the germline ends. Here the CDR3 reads CASSSSRLNQPQHF. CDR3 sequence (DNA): TGTGCCAGCAGTTCGAGTCGGTTAAATCAGCCCCAGCATTTT.

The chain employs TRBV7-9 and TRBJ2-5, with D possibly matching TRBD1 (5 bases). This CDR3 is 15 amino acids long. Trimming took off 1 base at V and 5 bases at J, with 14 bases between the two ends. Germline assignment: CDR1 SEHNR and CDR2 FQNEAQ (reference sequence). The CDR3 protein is CASSLVGRAGETQYF. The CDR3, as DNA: TGTGCCAGCAGCTTAGTAGGCAGGGCAGGCGAGACCCAGTACTTC.

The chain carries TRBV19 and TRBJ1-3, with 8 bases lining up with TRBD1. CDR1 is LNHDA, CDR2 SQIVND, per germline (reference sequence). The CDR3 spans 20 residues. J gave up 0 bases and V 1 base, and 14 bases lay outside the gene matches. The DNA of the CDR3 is TGTGCCAGTAGTATAGCTCCCGGGACAGGTCGGCTGTACTCTGGAAACACCATATATTTT. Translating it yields CASSIAPGTGRLYSGNTIYF.

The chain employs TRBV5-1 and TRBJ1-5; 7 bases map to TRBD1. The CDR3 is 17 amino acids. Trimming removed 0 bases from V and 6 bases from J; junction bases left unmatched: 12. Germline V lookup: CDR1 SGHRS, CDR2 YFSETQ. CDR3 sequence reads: CASSLVPDRVRGQPQHF. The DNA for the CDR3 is TGCGCCAGCAGCTTGGTCCCCGACAGGGTCCGGGGTCAGCCCCAGCATTTT.

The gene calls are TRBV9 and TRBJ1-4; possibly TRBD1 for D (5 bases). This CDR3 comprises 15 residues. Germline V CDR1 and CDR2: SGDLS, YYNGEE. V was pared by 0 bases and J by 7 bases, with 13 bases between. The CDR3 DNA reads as TGTGCCAGCAGCGTAGTCGGGGGAGCAGGTGAAAAACTGTTTTTT. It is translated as CASSVVGGAGEKLFF. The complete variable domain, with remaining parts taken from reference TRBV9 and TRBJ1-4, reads DSGVTQTPKHLITATGQRVTLRCSPRSGDLSVYWYQQSLDQGLQFLIQYYNGEERAKGNILERFSAQQFPDLHSELNLSSLELGDSALYFCASSVVGGAGEKLFFGSGTQLSVL.

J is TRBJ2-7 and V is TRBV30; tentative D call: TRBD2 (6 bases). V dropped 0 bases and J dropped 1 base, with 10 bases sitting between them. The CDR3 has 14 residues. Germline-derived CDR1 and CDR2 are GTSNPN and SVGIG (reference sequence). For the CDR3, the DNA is TGTGCCTGGAGTGTAAACGCGGGGTCCTACGAGCAGTACTTC. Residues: CAWSVNAGSYEQYF.

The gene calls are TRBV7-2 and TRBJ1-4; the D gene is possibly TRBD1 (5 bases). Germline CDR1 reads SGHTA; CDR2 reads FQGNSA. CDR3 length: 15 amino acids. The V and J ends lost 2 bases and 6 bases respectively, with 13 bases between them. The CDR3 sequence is CASSLSGLLDEKLFF. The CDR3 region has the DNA TGTGCCAGCAGCTTATCAGGGTTATTGGATGAAAAACTGTTTTTT. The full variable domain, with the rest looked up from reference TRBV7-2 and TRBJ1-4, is GAGVSQSPSNKVTEKGKDVELRCDPISGHTALYWYRQSLGQGLEFLIYFQGNSAPDKSGLPSDRFSAERTGGSVSTLTIQRTQQEDSAVYLCASSLSGLLDEKLFFGSGTQLSVL.

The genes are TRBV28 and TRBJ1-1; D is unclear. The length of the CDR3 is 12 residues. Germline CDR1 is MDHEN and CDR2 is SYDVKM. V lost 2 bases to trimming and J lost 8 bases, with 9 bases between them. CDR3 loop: CASSLPRKEAFF. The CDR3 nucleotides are TGTGCCAGCAGTTTACCCAGGAAAGAAGCTTTCTTT.

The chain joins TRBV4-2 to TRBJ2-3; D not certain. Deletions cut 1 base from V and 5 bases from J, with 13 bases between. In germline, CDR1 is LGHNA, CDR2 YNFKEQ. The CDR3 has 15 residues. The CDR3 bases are TGTGCCAGCAGCCAAGGGCGCTCCGAGGTAGATACGCAGTATTTT. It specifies CASSQGRSEVDTQYF.